This TCR beta chain was retrieved from a study of OX40 agonist ivuxolimab in advanced cancers. Study-level information: At approximately 80% male, the cohort had a mean age of 60 years, ranging from about 20 to 90. Antecedent anti-PD-1, anti-PD-L1 or anti-CTLA-4 therapy was permissible, with roughly 40% having received some.

Prior autoimmune disease or systemic immunosuppression barred patients. The CDR3 has 15 residues. CDR1 is GTSNPN and CDR2 is SVGIG in the germline V gene (reference sequence). The trim removed 5 bases at V and 2 bases at J, leaving 0 bases unmatched. The method was immunoSEQ multiplex PCR; TCRdb's version includes in-frame clones alone and lacks a portion of them. The repertoire holds some 42,000 clones, with more than 80% as singletons. The J gene is TRBJ2-6, the V gene TRBV30, with 13 positions matching TRBD2. The sample consisted of CD4+ or CD8+ T cells sorted from blood, taken in a trial of the OX40 agonist ivuxolimab. The sequence derives from an adult with an advanced solid tumor such as melanoma, head and neck, liver or kidney cancer. Here the CDR3 DNA reads TGTGCCTGGGGACTAGCGGGAGCTGGGGCCAACGTCCTGACTTTC. It specifies CAWGLAGAGANVLTF.